The 8 T cell receptor beta chains below all came from one sample that was sequenced in a study of T cell responses to AZD1222 COVID-19 vaccine. TCRdb keeps only in-frame clones here, not all; method: immunoSEQ multiplex PCR. The table records approximately 100,000 clones, nearly 90% of them present only once. Sequences were derived from peripheral blood, sampled 28 days after the second AZD1222 dose. These receptors originate from an adult who received the AZD1222 COVID-19 vaccine.

The chain recombines TRBV7-2 with TRBJ2-7; D not resolved. CDR1 and CDR2 (germline): SGHTA, FQGNSA. This CDR3 is built from 11 residues. Trimming took off 2 bases at V and 6 bases at J, with 5 bases between the two ends. CDR3 coding DNA: TGTGCCAGCAGCTTACTCCGCGAGCAGTACTTC. It translates to CASSLLREQYF.

The chain links TRBV7-2 to TRBJ2-3, with D unclear. Germline CDR1 SGHTA, CDR2 FQGNSA. The CDR3 extends over 12 amino acids. Deletions cut 3 bases from V and 3 bases from J, with 4 bases between. The CDR3 region is CASSLRTDTQYF. The CDR3, as DNA: TGTGCCAGCAGCTTGCGAACAGATACGCAGTATTTT.

V gene TRBV4-2 combines with J gene TRBJ1-3; D is ambiguous. Germline V gene sequence: CDR1 LGHNA, CDR2 YNFKEQ. V lost 0 bases and J 4 bases, leaving 10 bases between the germline ends. The CDR3 is made up of 15 amino acids. CDR3 DNA sequence: TGTGCCAGCAGCCAAGAAATCGACCTCGGAAACACCATATATTTT. Residues: CASSQEIDLGNTIYF.

This chain uses TRBV7-9 with TRBJ2-5, with 14 bases identical to TRBD2. The ends lost 3 bases at V and 9 bases at J; junction bases unmatched: 3. Germline CDR1 and CDR2: SEHNR and FQNEAQ (reference sequence). The CDR3 contains 14 residues. CDR3 region: CASSLGLAGVAQYF. The CDR3 coding sequence is TGTGCCAGCAGCTTGGGACTAGCGGGAGTTGCCCAGTACTTC.

This chain connects TRBV19 to TRBJ1-5; possible D gene TRBD1, 5 bases. V gave up 7 bases and J gave up 3 bases, with 13 bases separating them. CDR3 length: 14 amino acids. Germline V gene data show CDR1 as LNHDA and CDR2 as SQIVND (reference sequence). The chain's CDR3 is CASTLGGDNQPQHF. CDR3 bases: TGTGCCAGTACTCTCGGGGGGGACAATCAGCCCCAGCATTTT.

This chain uses TRBV5-8 with TRBJ2-5; D unresolved. V was cut by 2 bases and J by 5 bases, with 4 bases left in between. CDR1 is SGHTS, CDR2 YDEGEE, per germline. The CDR3 consists of 11 residues. The CDR3 DNA reads TGTGCCAGCAGCTTTCCGGAGACCCAGTACTTC. It encodes CASSFPETQYF.

The chain combines TRBV20-1 with TRBJ1-1; D not certain. Germline V gene data show CDR1 as DFQATT and CDR2 as SNEGSKA (reference sequence). CDR3 length: 11 amino acids. DNA of the CDR3: TGCGTCTTCAGGAATTGGGTTGAAGCTTTCTTT. Amino acids: CVFRNWVEAFF.

This chain uses TRBV13 with TRBJ1-3; weak D call: TRBD1 (6 bases). This CDR3 is 15 amino acids long. Germline CDR1 reads PRHDT; CDR2 reads FYEKMQ (reference sequence). The V end lost 6 bases, the J end lost 0 bases, and 12 bases lay between the germline ends. In nucleotides, the CDR3 is TGTGCCAGCAGAGAGGGGGTTAACTCTGGAAACACCATATATTTT. This codes for CASREGVNSGNTIYF. Variable domain in full (rest from reference TRBV13 and TRBJ1-3): AAGVIQSPRHLIKEKRETATLKCYPIPRHDTVYWYQQGPGQDPQFLISFYEKMQSDKGSIPDRFSAQQFSDYHSELNMSSLELGDSALYFCASREGVNSGNTIYFGEGSWLTVV.